These T cell receptor beta chains were read from a single sample in a study of control samples from healthy donors and cancer patients. The protocol was immunoSEQ multiplex PCR, while the TCRdb copy is restricted to in-frame clones and leaves out a portion. Of 40,000 to 55,000 clones listed, around 93% are singletons. What was sequenced was PBMCs. Receptors were obtained from a woman aged 40 to 49 with head and neck cancer. Both conserved end residues are part of each CDR3. D genes are given only for firm matches.

>TRBV5-6|-|14|TRBJ1-1
TGTGCCAGCAGCTTGGATGGGTCGGGCACTGAAGCTTTCTTT
CASSLDGSGTEAFF